The subject of this entry is one T cell receptor beta chain. Control samples were healthy donors' buffy coats. Germline V gene sequence: CDR1 SGHRS, CDR2 YFSETQ. V trimming: 2 bases; J trimming: 4 bases; junction bases outside the gene matches: 5. CDR3 length: 14 amino acids. These data originate in a study of STAT5B mutations in CD4+ large granular lymphocyte leukemia. Only in-frame clones appear in the TCRdb table, and some are missing; sequencing was by immunoSEQ multiplex PCR. This sample yields over 35,000 clones, of which approximately 85% are seen a single time; 1% to 1.5% belongs to the top ten.

The sequence derives from a human donor in good health. The specimen sequenced was CD4+ T cells from blood buffy coats. This chain connects TRBV5-1 to TRBJ1-1; the match to TRBD1 covers 7 bases. The CDR3 protein is CASSFRQGTTEAFF. The CDR3 DNA reads TGCGCCAGCAGCTTTAGACAGGGCACCACTGAAGCTTTCTTT.